The present entry profiles one T cell receptor beta chain with its context. The data were taken from a study of Ad26.COV2.S vaccination and SARS-CoV-2 variants. Assay: immunoSEQ multiplex PCR; the TCRdb copy retains only in-frame clones and omits some. Among over 300,000 clones, roughly four fifths were seen once, and the ten largest hold approximately 7%. Treatment of the sample: approximately 18 received Ad26.COV2.S at low or high dose, single or two shots; 5 received placebo; per-sample allocation not given. Day 63 after the first injection of vaccine or placebo was the sampling time. The V end was cut by 7 bases, the J end by 8 bases, with 14 bases between. The CDR3 extends over 12 amino acids.

The sequences come from peripheral blood, collected in a trial of Ad26.COV2.S vaccine versus placebo. The chain employs TRBV12-3 or TRBV12-4 and TRBJ1-1; possible D gene TRBD1, 6 bases. This clonotype was obtained from a person between 18 and 65 years old who received the Ad26.COV2.S COVID-19 vaccine or a placebo. The CDR3 region is CASIKRGSEAFF. The DNA for the CDR3 is TGTGCCAGCATCAAAAGGGGGTCAGAAGCTTTCTTT.